Listed below are T cell receptor beta chains from one sample, sequenced in a study of Tregs in tolerant kidney transplant recipients. This table comes from immunoSEQ multiplex PCR, and its TCRdb copy is limited to in-frame clones, with some not included. The sample lists some 50,000 clones, roughly nine tenths occurring once. The sample in question was CD8+ T cells from blood (PBMCs), obtained 12 months after the transplant. All receptors come from a human patient who received a combined kidney and bone marrow transplant. Certain T cells may be donor cells from the graft. Both conserved end residues are part of each CDR3. A D gene is named only where the DNA matches it firmly. Size values are once, few and many counts, or a class for expanded clones, and some rows have none.

CDR3 DNA: TGTGCCAGCAGCCAATTTTCTCGGGGGAACTCCTACGAGCAGTACTTC
CDR3 protein: CASSQFSRGNSYEQYF
V gene: TRBV16
J gene: TRBJ2-7
D gene: NA
clone size: NA

CDR3 DNA: TGTGCCAGCACCTACTCCGCGGGCGGGAACACTGAAGCTTTCTTT
CDR3 protein: CASTYSAGGNTEAFF
V gene: TRBV19
J gene: TRBJ1-1
D gene: NA
clone size: NA

CDR3 DNA: TGTGCCAGCAGTTACGGGGGCGGTTGGGGGACTGAAGCTTTCTTT
CDR3 protein: CASSYGGGWGTEAFF
V gene: TRBV6-5
J gene: TRBJ1-1
D gene: NA
clone size: NA

CDR3 DNA: TGTGCCAGCAGGAGGACAGACAACTACGAGCAGTACTTC
CDR3 protein: CASRRTDNYEQYF
V gene: TRBV2
J gene: TRBJ2-7
D gene: NA
clone size: NA

CDR3 DNA: TGTGCCAGTAGTATGAACGCGCGGGGGGTCGAGCAGTACTTC
CDR3 protein: CASSMNARGVEQYF
V gene: TRBV19
J gene: TRBJ2-7
D gene: TRBD2
clone size: NA

CDR3 DNA: TGTGCCAGTAGTATCTTCAGGGTTAGCAATCAGCCCCAGCATTTT
CDR3 protein: CASSIFRVSNQPQHF
V gene: TRBV19
J gene: TRBJ1-5
D gene: NA
clone size: NA

CDR3 DNA: TGTGCCAGCAGCCAAGGGGCCAGCAGCACAGATACGCAGTATTTT
CDR3 protein: CASSQGASSTDTQYF
V gene: TRBV14
J gene: TRBJ2-3
D gene: NA
clone size: NA

CDR3 DNA: TGTGCCAGCAGCTTACGACTGAGCGATGAGCAGTTCTTC
CDR3 protein: CASSLRLSDEQFF
V gene: TRBV7-9
J gene: TRBJ2-1
D gene: NA
clone size: NA

CDR3 DNA: TGTGCCAGCAGCAATCTAAGGGGCCCTATGAACACTGAAGCTTTCTTT
CDR3 protein: CASSNLRGPMNTEAFF
V gene: TRBV21-1
J gene: TRBJ1-1
D gene: NA
clone size: NA

CDR3 DNA: TGTGCCAGCAGCTTAGGGGGGACAGGGGACGAAAACATTCAGTACTTC
CDR3 protein: CASSLGGTGDENIQYF
V gene: TRBV7-9
J gene: TRBJ2-4
D gene: TRBD1
clone size: NA

CDR3 DNA: TGCGCCAGCAGCTTGCTTGGGAGTCAAGAGACCCAGTACTTC
CDR3 protein: CASSLLGSQETQYF
V gene: TRBV5-1
J gene: TRBJ2-5
D gene: NA
clone size: NA

CDR3 DNA: TGTGCCAGCAGCCAAGGAACGGGACTAGCGGGGCCGGGAGACGAGCAGTACTTC
CDR3 protein: CASSQGTGLAGPGDEQYF
V gene: TRBV4-2
J gene: TRBJ2-7
D gene: TRBD2
clone size: NA

CDR3 DNA: TGTGCCAGCAGTTCCACAGGGGTGGTCACAGATACGCAGTATTTT
CDR3 protein: CASSSTGVVTDTQYF
V gene: TRBV27
J gene: TRBJ2-3
D gene: TRBD1
clone size: NA

CDR3 DNA: TGCGCCAGCAGCCAAGTGGCAGCGGGAGGGCCTAACAATGAGCAGTTCTTC
CDR3 protein: CASSQVAAGGPNNEQFF
V gene: TRBV4-3
J gene: TRBJ2-1
D gene: TRBD2
clone size: NA

CDR3 DNA: TGTGCCAGCAGCCAAGAGGTGGCTAGCGGCTACAATGAGCAGTTCTTC
CDR3 protein: CASSQEVASGYNEQFF
V gene: TRBV4-2
J gene: TRBJ2-1
D gene: TRBD2
clone size: NA

CDR3 DNA: TGTGCCAGCAGTGAATATGGGGGGTATCGCACAGATACGCAGTATTTT
CDR3 protein: CASSEYGGYRTDTQYF
V gene: TRBV2
J gene: TRBJ2-3
D gene: NA
clone size: NA

CDR3 DNA: TGTGCCAGCAGCTTAGGCACCACTGTGGATGAGCAGTTCTTC
CDR3 protein: CASSLGTTVDEQFF
V gene: TRBV13
J gene: TRBJ2-1
D gene: NA
clone size: NA

CDR3 DNA: TGTGCCAGCAGCTTCGCCGGGGAGCTGTTTTTT
CDR3 protein: CASSFAGELFF
V gene: TRBV5-6
J gene: TRBJ2-2
D gene: NA
clone size: NA

CDR3 DNA: TGTGCCAGCAGTTTCGGAGGGGATGGCTACACCTTC
CDR3 protein: CASSFGGDGYTF
V gene: TRBV6-1
J gene: TRBJ1-2
D gene: NA
clone size: few

CDR3 DNA: TGTGCCAGCAGCTTGATTTTCGTAGGGCAGGGGCTTGAAAAACTGTTTTTT
CDR3 protein: CASSLIFVGQGLEKLFF
V gene: TRBV5-5
J gene: TRBJ1-4
D gene: NA
clone size: NA

CDR3 DNA: TGTGCCAGCTCACAGACAGGGGCCTATGGCTACACCTTC
CDR3 protein: CASSQTGAYGYTF
V gene: TRBV18
J gene: TRBJ1-2
D gene: TRBD1
clone size: once

CDR3 DNA: TGTGCCAGCAGCCTAACCGAGGACAGCTTCTATGGCTACACCTTC
CDR3 protein: CASSLTEDSFYGYTF
V gene: TRBV6-1
J gene: TRBJ1-2
D gene: NA
clone size: few

CDR3 DNA: TGCGCCAGCAGCCAAGAAGGTGGGGCAGGAGTGGCCAATGAGCAGTTCTTC
CDR3 protein: CASSQEGGAGVANEQFF
V gene: TRBV4-1
J gene: TRBJ2-1
D gene: NA
clone size: NA

CDR3 DNA: TGTGCCAGCAGACCCACAGATTCAAGCACAGATACGCAGTATTTT
CDR3 protein: CASRPTDSSTDTQYF
V gene: TRBV5-4
J gene: TRBJ2-3
D gene: NA
clone size: NA

CDR3 DNA: TGTGCCAGCACCGCCCGACTAGCGGGGTCCTACGAGCAGTACTTC
CDR3 protein: CASTARLAGSYEQYF
V gene: TRBV6-6
J gene: TRBJ2-7
D gene: TRBD2
clone size: NA

CDR3 DNA: TGTGCCAGCAGCGCCAACCTCAATAGGGGACAGTACAATGAGCAGTTCTTC
CDR3 protein: CASSANLNRGQYNEQFF
V gene: TRBV9
J gene: TRBJ2-1
D gene: TRBD1
clone size: NA

CDR3 DNA: TGTGCCAGCAGTGACTCGAATGGGGCCCCCACAGATACGCAGTATTTT
CDR3 protein: CASSDSNGAPTDTQYF
V gene: TRBV6-4
J gene: TRBJ2-3
D gene: NA
clone size: NA

CDR3 DNA: TGTGCCAGGATAACAGGTTTTGCGAACACCGGGGAGCTGTTTTTT
CDR3 protein: CARITGFANTGELFF
V gene: TRBV5-3
J gene: TRBJ2-2
D gene: NA
clone size: few

CDR3 DNA: TGTGCCAGTAGTATAGCAGGCCTCACAGATACGCAGTATTTT
CDR3 protein: CASSIAGLTDTQYF
V gene: TRBV19
J gene: TRBJ2-3
D gene: NA
clone size: NA

CDR3 DNA: TGTGCCAGCAGCTTCCGACTAGCGGGGGTACAAGAGACCCAGTACTTC
CDR3 protein: CASSFRLAGVQETQYF
V gene: TRBV7-6
J gene: TRBJ2-5
D gene: TRBD2
clone size: NA

CDR3 DNA: TGTGCCAGCAGCTCCGGGACAGGGAACACCGGGGAGCTGTTTTTT
CDR3 protein: CASSSGTGNTGELFF
V gene: TRBV7-3
J gene: TRBJ2-2
D gene: TRBD1
clone size: NA

CDR3 DNA: TGCGCCAGCAGCCAAGTAGGGGCGGGAAATTCACCCCTCCACTTT
CDR3 protein: CASSQVGAGNSPLHF
V gene: TRBV4-3
J gene: TRBJ1-6
D gene: NA
clone size: medium-sized

CDR3 DNA: TGCGCCAGCGGCCTCTACAGGGGTATGGGCTACACCTTC
CDR3 protein: CASGLYRGMGYTF
V gene: TRBV5-1
J gene: TRBJ1-2
D gene: TRBD1
clone size: NA

CDR3 DNA: TGTGCCAGCAGTGCCTTTTTGACAGGGGGCAACTATGGCTACACCTTC
CDR3 protein: CASSAFLTGGNYGYTF
V gene: TRBV2
J gene: TRBJ1-2
D gene: TRBD1
clone size: NA